The 16 T cell receptor beta chains listed next were all sequenced from one sample in a study of blood T cell repertoires in COVID-19 (dated by TCRdb to the early 2020s). Preparation of the library involved the immunoSEQ multiplex PCR assay. In TCRdb, the immuneACCESS table is reduced to in-frame sequences with V and J assigned. These tables do not hold every clone; where another copy was compared, an unresolved V gene accounts for under half, and the others remain unexplained. The table for this sample lists roughly 78,000 clones; approximately 80% of them were counted only once. The ten most abundant clones make up roughly 13% of the sample. Specimen: peripheral blood. These TCRs come from a man aged 50-60 years with COVID-19, enrolled during active disease.

This chain connects TRBV5-1 to TRBJ2-5, with 8 bases aligning to TRBD1. The CDR3 extends over 15 amino acids. Looked up from germline, CDR1 is SGHRS and CDR2 is YFSETQ. Losses at the gene ends were 0 bases for V and 4 bases for J; bases not matched to a gene: 5. DNA for the CDR3: TGCGCCAGCAGCTTGGCACAGGGGGATACAGAGACCCAGTACTTC. Its protein is CASSLAQGDTETQYF.

The chain employs TRBV5-1 and TRBJ2-2, with 7 bases that match TRBD2. V trimming: 3 bases; J trimming: 3 bases; junction bases outside the gene matches: 5. CDR1 SGHRS and CDR2 YFSETQ come from the germline V gene. CDR3 length: 15 amino acids. In DNA form, the CDR3 reads TGCGCCAGCAGCTGGTCAAGCGGGGACACCGGGGAGCTGTTTTTT. Translation gives CASSWSSGDTGELFF.

The table lists this clone with a count of one. This sequence joins TRBV10-3 and TRBJ1-4, with TRBD1 as a possible D gene (6 bases). Germline V gene lookup returns CDR1 ENHRY and CDR2 SYGVKD. The CDR3 is 14 residues long. Deletions cut 3 bases from V and 7 bases from J, with 12 bases between. CDR3 sequence: CAISEGGGGEKLFF. Here the CDR3 DNA reads TGTGCCATCAGTGAAGGGGGGGGCGGTGAAAAACTGTTTTTT.

The gene calls are TRBV9 and TRBJ1-2; 12 bases align to TRBD1. The CDR3 contains 17 residues. J was trimmed by 8 bases and V by 4 bases; bases with no gene match: 15. CDR1 SGDLS and CDR2 YYNGEE come from the germline V gene. The CDR3, as DNA: TGTGCCAGCAGCCCCCAGTGGGGACAGGGGGCGCGGGAAGGCTACACCTTC. Its protein product is CASSPQWGQGAREGYTF.

The chain employs TRBV9 and TRBJ2-7, with D possibly being TRBD2 (6 bases). V lost 4 bases, J lost 2 bases, and 19 bases lay in between. CDR1 is SGDLS, CDR2 YYNGEE, per germline. This CDR3 is built from 16 residues. CDR3 sequence (DNA): TGTGCCAGCAGCCCGCGAGAGGGGAGGTACCCCTACGAGCAGTACTTC. This sequence encodes CASSPREGRYPYEQYF.

The rearrangement joins TRBV30 to TRBJ1-1; TRBD1 is a possible D gene (5 bases). The CDR3 covers 15 residues. The ends were cut back, 0 bases at V and 0 bases at J, with 11 bases in the middle. Germline CDR1 GTSNPN, CDR2 SVGIG (reference sequence). The CDR3 region is CAWSVTVPMNTEAFF. Here the CDR3 DNA reads TGTGCCTGGAGTGTGACAGTCCCAATGAACACTGAAGCTTTCTTT.

The chain carries TRBV24-1 and TRBJ2-1, with TRBD2 matching 7 bases. V lost 5 bases and J lost 9; bases outside the gene matches: 0. The germline gives CDR1 KGHDR, CDR2 SFDVKD. The CDR3 runs to 11 residues. The CDR3 region is CATSGGGEQFF. CDR3 DNA: TGTGCCACCAGTGGGGGGGGTGAGCAGTTCTTC.

Within the sample, this clone is medium-sized. The sample contains more than one DNA sequence encoding this CDR3. The CDR3 loop is CSVAWTGENEQYF. The CDR3 DNA follows: TGCAGCGTTGCATGGACAGGGGAGAACGAGCAGTACTTC. The chain carries TRBV29-1 and TRBJ2-7; 9 nucleotides agree with TRBD1. J was trimmed by 5 bases and V by 4 bases; bases with no gene match: 6. Germline assignment: CDR1 SQVTM and CDR2 ANQGSEA. The CDR3 is made up of 13 amino acids.

The chain joins TRBV4-2 to TRBJ2-1, with D unclear. There are 16 residues in the CDR3. V gave up 4 bases and J gave up 0 bases, with 13 bases separating them. Germline V gives CDR1 LGHNA, CDR2 YNFKEQ. Here the CDR3 DNA reads TGTGCCAGCAGCCGTGAGCTTCTCGTCTCCTACAATGAGCAGTTCTTC. It encodes CASSRELLVSYNEQFF.

This rearrangement joins TRBV4-3 to TRBJ2-1; 10 nucleotides line up with TRBD2. The germline gives CDR1 LGHNA, CDR2 YSLEER. CDR3 length: 17 amino acids. V was pared by 4 bases and J by 0 bases, with 6 bases of the junction left unmatched. In nucleotides, the CDR3 is TGCGCCAGCAGCCCAGGGACTAGCGCAAGCTCCTACAATGAGCAGTTCTTC. This sequence encodes CASSPGTSASSYNEQFF.

The chain employs TRBV5-1 and TRBJ2-4, with D possibly being TRBD2 (5 bases). V lost 3 bases and J 9 bases, leaving 13 bases between the germline ends. Germline V lookup: CDR1 SGHRS, CDR2 YFSETQ. This CDR3 contains 13 residues. The CDR3 DNA sequence: TGCGCCAGCAGCTCCCAGGTGGCGGGCATTCAGTACTTC. It yields the protein CASSSQVAGIQYF. The full variable domain, completed using reference TRBV5-1 and TRBJ2-4, is KAGVTQTPRYLIKTRGQQVTLSCSPISGHRSVSWYQQTPGQGLQFLFEYFSETQRNKGNFPGRFSGRQFSNSRSEMNVSTLELGDSALYLCASSSQVAGIQYFGAGTRLSVL.

Only a few counts were recorded for this clone. V and J are TRBV27 and TRBJ2-3; 14 bases match TRBD2. Germline CDR1 reads MNHEY; CDR2 reads SMNVEV (reference sequence). The CDR3 has 15 amino acids. Losses at the gene ends were 5 bases for V and 3 bases for J; bases not matched to a gene: 1. CDR3 sequence: CASSGTSGRTDTQYF. In nucleotides, the CDR3 is TGTGCCAGCAGTGGGACTAGCGGGAGAACAGATACGCAGTATTTT.

The rearrangement uses TRBV5-4 and TRBJ2-5, with D unresolved. The CDR3 is made up of 15 amino acids. CDR1 SGHNT and CDR2 YYREEE come from the germline V gene (reference sequence). V was trimmed by 2 bases and J by 6 bases, leaving 17 bases between them. DNA for the CDR3: TGTGCCAGCAGCTTTCAGTCTTCTGGAGCGAAGACCCAGTACTTC. Translation gives CASSFQSSGAKTQYF.

The rearrangement joins TRBV4-2 to TRBJ1-5; D may be TRBD1 (5 bases). The CDR3 is 14 amino acids. Trimming removed 0 bases at V and 5 bases at J, with 8 bases between. From germline, CDR1 is LGHNA and CDR2 YNFKEQ. DNA for the CDR3: TGTGCCAGCAGCCAAGAGGGGGGGGATCAGCCCCAGCATTTT. Encoded protein: CASSQEGGDQPQHF.

This clone was recorded once. This chain connects TRBV6-5 to TRBJ2-3; weak D call: TRBD2 (5 bases). The V and J ends lost 3 bases and 0 bases respectively, with 10 bases between them. Germline V lookup: CDR1 MNHEY, CDR2 SVGAGI. The CDR3 sequence is 15 residues long. The CDR3 reads CASSYMLASTDTQYF. In DNA form, the CDR3 reads TGTGCCAGCAGTTATATGTTAGCGAGCACAGATACGCAGTATTTT.

The rearrangement joins TRBV28 to TRBJ1-5; TRBD1 might be the D (6 bases). CDR3 size: 15 residues. Germline CDR1 is MDHEN and CDR2 is SYDVKM. With 8 bases removed from V and 1 base from J, the gap between germline ends came to 15 bases. The CDR3 protein is CASSPGGASNQPQHF. DNA of the CDR3: TGTGCCAGCTCCCCTGGGGGGGCGAGCAATCAGCCCCAGCATTTT.